The clone carrying this TCR beta chain was seen a few times. Its specificity is not known. The sample originates from a study of regulatory T cells in long-lasting Graves disease. Study overall: Persistence in Graves' disease required over 5 years of antithyroid drugs plus positive TSH receptor antibodies.

The germline V gene has CDR1 SEHNR and CDR2 FQNEAQ (reference sequence). The CDR3 has 14 amino acids. Trimming stripped 5 bases from V and 5 bases from J, with 13 bases between. iRepertoire HTBI primers and Arm-PCR of CDR3 regions built TCR beta libraries. TCRdb reprocessed the multiplex PCR reads with MiXCR, giving one entry per CDR3 protein. The data hold 310,000 or so distinct CDR3 sequences, with roughly a fifth observed a single time. Broader study findings: Persistent disease favored TRBV28, TRBJ1-2 and TRBJ2-5. Owing to a sample size that was small, accuracy may have been reduced.

As to time point: persistent/refractory GD, antithyroid drugs over 5 years with positive TRAb. PBMC RNA was the source of the TCR library. The source was peripheral blood mononuclear cells (PBMCs), collected when the disease was refractory, from a patient treated with antithyroid drugs. This chain links TRBV7-9 with TRBJ2-4; the D is unclear. This receptor was identified in a female donor with Graves disease. The CDR3 DNA reads TGTGCCAGCAGCCCCGGCAGGTGGGAAAACATTCAGTACTTC. Protein sequence: CASSPGRWENIQYF.